This T cell receptor beta chain was sequenced in a study of post-analysis software for immune sequencing data. Prepared libraries of TCR beta cDNA carried unique molecular identifiers. The yield from roughly 1 to 10 million T cells was 500,000 or so cDNA molecules in total. Using its own MiXCR run on the PCR reads, TCRdb lists one record per CDR3 protein. The table has 430,000 or so distinct CDR3 sequences, about 40% seen once. A word on this clonotype: The antigen is unknown.

General study findings and limits: Multiple sclerosis was associated with a significant reduction in normalized Chao1 diversity relative to controls. The five TRBV segments detected at higher frequency in patients than in controls included TRBV5-6, TRBV5-1 and TRBV20-1.

Germline V lookup: CDR1 SEHNR, CDR2 FQNEAQ (reference sequence). The junction had 10 bases not matched to a gene; V was cut back by 4 bases and J by 0 bases. The CDR3 runs 18 residues. The sequencing input was blood. The rearrangement uses TRBV7-9 and TRBJ1-3; 9 positions agree with TRBD1. This TCR came from a girl aged 2-15 years with multiple sclerosis. DNA of the CDR3: TGTGCCAGCAGCTACAAATCCGGGACAGGGAACTCTGGAAACACCATATATTTT. It specifies CASSYKSGTGNSGNTIYF. Variable domain in full (rest from reference TRBV7-9 and TRBJ1-3): DTGVSQNPRHKITKRGQNVTFRCDPISEHNRLYWYRQTLGQGPEFLTYFQNEAQLEKSRLLSDRFSAERPKGSFSTLEIQRTEQGDSAMYLCASSYKSGTGNSGNTIYFGEGSWLTVV.